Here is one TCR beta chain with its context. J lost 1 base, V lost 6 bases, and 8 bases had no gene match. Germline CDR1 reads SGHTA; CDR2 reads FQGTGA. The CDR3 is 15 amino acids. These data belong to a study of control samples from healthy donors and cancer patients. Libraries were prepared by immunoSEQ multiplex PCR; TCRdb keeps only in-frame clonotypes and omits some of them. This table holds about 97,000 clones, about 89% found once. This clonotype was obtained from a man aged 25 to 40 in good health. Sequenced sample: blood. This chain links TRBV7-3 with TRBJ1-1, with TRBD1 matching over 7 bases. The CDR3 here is CASRQNPGGNTEAFF. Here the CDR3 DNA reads TGTGCCAGCAGGCAAAACCCAGGGGGGAACACTGAAGCTTTCTTT.